This T cell receptor beta chain is from a study of regulatory T cells in long-lasting Graves disease (dated by TCRdb to the early 2020s). Turning to the overall study: Patients with newly diagnosed Graves' disease had been on antithyroid drugs for under 3 months. Persistent Graves' disease patients were compared with newly diagnosed Graves' disease patients by peripheral blood TCR sequencing and RNA sequencing. The study was conducted in China and was registered as a clinical trial. A total of around 35 samples underwent TCR sequencing: some 13 from persistent and roughly 20 from newly diagnosed Graves' disease patients.

The time point label on this specimen signifies: newly diagnosed GD, antithyroid drugs for less than 3 months. For both TCR sequencing and RNA sequencing, RNA was extracted from PBMCs using TRIzol. The diagnosis of Graves' disease followed American Thyroid Association guidelines. Patients were recruited from an endocrinology department in Xi'an, China. Each patient gave about 8.1 milliliters of peripheral blood, collected in an EDTA anticoagulant tube. Ficoll Paque Plus density gradient separation was used to isolate PBMCs, and no additional T cell sorting was done. An Agilent 2100 Bioanalyzer and agarose gel were used to check RNA quality, and a NanoDrop 2000 was used to measure RNA concentration. Library prep was done by multiplex PCR. Sequencing instrument: Illumina HiSeq 4000. iRepertoire HTBI primers and Arm-PCR amplification of CDR3 regions were used to construct TCR beta libraries. Before sequencing, the PCR products went through gel purification. The source study handled its data this way. Gene usage analysis of CDR3 amino acid clonotypes relied on the approximately 68 TRBV and 13 to 15 TRBJ segments identified across samples. COPE and FqMerger were used to merge the filtered high-quality paired reads into contigs. BLAST was used to align contigs to IMGT TRBV, TRBD and TRBJ reference genes, with CDR3 defined following IMGT. Any clonotype with a frequency above 0.1% was classified as a highly expanded clone. Shannon entropy served as the measure of repertoire diversity, while the Gini coefficient captured V-J evenness. Public clonotypes were defined as clonotypes shared by more than one individual. TCRdb reprocessed the public reads (quality trimming at Q25 with fastp, clone calling with MiXCR) and kept in-frame beta chains. Every distinct CDR3 protein forms one entry, paired with its most common genes and DNA. TCRdb, not the authors, supplied the V and J calls. This sample gives a few hundred thousand distinct CDR3 sequences in total; approximately 16% of them show up just once. About 25% of the sample is taken by the ten largest.

On the study overall, not on this receptor specifically: As a limitation, the authors acknowledged that the small sample size may reduce accuracy. Compared with newly diagnosed patients, persistent Graves' disease patients had lower TCR Shannon entropy and fewer highly expanded clones, which suggests clonal expansion. Patients with persistent disease shared more public clonotypes (around 2,700) than newly diagnosed patients did (about 970). Sequencing and analysis were limited to the TCR beta chain. Because the primary lesion, thyroid tissue, could not be accessed, the study looked at peripheral blood alone.

In its sample, this clonotype was seen many times. Its antigen is unknown. Base qualities are missing; no much larger clone stands one base away. The sample was also reused in another study, on T cells in Graves' hyperthyroidism and ophthalmopathy. As the second study states: A patient counted as having stable Graves' hyperthyroidism if no progression to ophthalmopathy occurred over 18 months of follow-up. Hyperthyroidism patients were newly diagnosed, with disease duration under 2 months, and aged 18 to 65 years. The study excluded patients with uncontrolled infections, other autoimmune diseases, pregnancy or lactation. Clinical symptoms, serum thyroxine and TRAb, thyroid ultrasound, and orbital computed tomography formed the basis for the diagnoses. The TCR CDR3 was subjected to a first round of RT-PCR using the HTBI primer set and the Qiagen OneStep RT-PCR kit. Most expanded thyroid clonotypes (frequency above 0.001) were also detected in blood, a finding suggesting that blood repertoires may reflect thyroid immune responses. Ophthalmopathy was separated from stable hyperthyroidism by a 13 V-J signature model, with approximately 89% sensitivity and around 81% specificity obtained in cross-validation and 80%/75% obtained in testing. In validation, progression to ophthalmopathy was predicted by the model with 70.59% sensitivity and just over 72% specificity, a median of about 6 months before onset. To identify TCR V-J signatures that set the groups apart, the researchers used a discovery cohort of about a hundred patients, made up of roughly 45 with Graves' ophthalmopathy and around 58 with stable Graves' hyperthyroidism. Whether ophthalmopathy could be predicted prospectively was tested in an independent validation cohort made up of some 20 hyperthyroidism patients plus 17 patients who later progressed to ophthalmopathy. The 95 to 100 discovery patients were randomly split 7:3 into training and test sets. The study also compared thyroid tissue and blood T-cell repertoires from a handful of Graves' hyperthyroidism patients. Following sampling, methimazole starting at 30 mg daily was given to hyperthyroidism patients, and high-dose intravenous methylprednisolone was given to ophthalmopathy patients. Libraries were constructed in a second round of multiplex PCR, after which size selection and purification were performed. Sequencing of the libraries was done on an Illumina HiSeq2000 using paired-end 100 bp reads. SOAPnuke was used to process the raw data, with reads discarded if the reads contained adapters or uncalled bases, had a mean Phred below 15, or lacked an exact constant-primer or identifier match. COPE v1.2.5 was used to merge the high-quality paired reads, and each unique nucleotide sequence was defined as a clonotype. Clonotypes were aligned to IMGT TRBV, TRBD and TRBJ reference segments using MiTCR v1.1. The analysis was restricted to V-J combinations with a frequency above 0.0001, which together covered just over 99% of the repertoires. A TCS score was defined as the ratio of F50 (clonal expansion) to E x V (chaos), with BLOSUM62-based TCRdist applied between CDR3 peptides within each V-J. Welch's t-statistics and random forest reduced roughly 500 V-J features to 10 to 15, which were used in a naive Bayes classifier (R e1071). No statistical method was used to set the sample size in advance, and investigators knew the group allocation. According to the paper, TCR Vbeta CDR3 sequencing was carried out on over 130 peripheral blood samples, which came from 40 to 45 ophthalmopathy, approximately 72 hyperthyroidism and about 17 progressor patients.

The clonotype comes from a woman younger than 35 with Graves disease. Donor details come from another sample of the same person, matched by shared clones. This material consisted of peripheral blood mononuclear cells (PBMCs), taken at new diagnosis, from a patient treated with antithyroid drugs.

The CDR3 has the sequence CASVRAGPYEQYF. The sequenced DNA: TGTGCCAGCGTTAGGGCAGGGCCCTACGAGCAGTACTTC. The receptor chain draws on TRBV6-1 and TRBJ2-7, and TRBD1 may be the D gene, going by 5 matching bases. V gives up 8 bases and J gives up 2 bases, and the segment between their germline ends measures 13 bases. The CDR3, cysteine through phenylalanine, is 13 amino acids long. This entry keeps only the CDR3 DNA: 39 bases, framed from base 1. Sequences MNHNS (CDR1) and SASEGT (CDR2) are obtained from the germline V gene.